This T cell receptor (beta chain) appears in the sequencing data of a study of T cell responses to AZD1222 COVID-19 vaccine. In the study overall: Investigators merged groups given second doses at roughly 4 or roughly 12 weeks.

CDR3 length: 16 amino acids. Germline CDR1 SGDLS, CDR2 YYNGEE. V was trimmed by 0 bases and J by 4 bases, leaving 16 bases between them. On this clone: The antigen is not known.

Some clones are missing from TCRdb's copy, which holds only in-frame ones; the method was immunoSEQ multiplex PCR. Of about 140,000 clones listed, approximately 90% are singletons. Notes on the study in general: Donors in the cohort were predominantly white British and more often female, and clonal diversity was possibly underestimated.

The chain carries TRBV9 and TRBJ1-2; D possibly corresponds to TRBD1 (6 bases). This material consisted of peripheral blood, taken on day 0 of AZD1222 vaccination. The receptor's source is an adult in good health. The CDR3 here is CASSVVPGGAGYGYTF. CDR3 sequence (DNA): TGTGCCAGCAGCGTAGTTCCGGGGGGCGCCGGCTATGGCTACACCTTC.